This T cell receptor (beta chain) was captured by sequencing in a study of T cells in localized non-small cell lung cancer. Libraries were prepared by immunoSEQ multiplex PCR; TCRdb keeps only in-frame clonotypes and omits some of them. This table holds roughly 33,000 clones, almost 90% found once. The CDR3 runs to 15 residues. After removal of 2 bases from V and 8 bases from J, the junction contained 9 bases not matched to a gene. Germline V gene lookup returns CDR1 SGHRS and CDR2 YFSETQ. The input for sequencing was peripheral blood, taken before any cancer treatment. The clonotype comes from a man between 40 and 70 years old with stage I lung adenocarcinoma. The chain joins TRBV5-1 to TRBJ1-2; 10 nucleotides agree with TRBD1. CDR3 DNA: TGCGCCAGCAGCTTCTCTGGACAGGGGGGCCTCGGCTACACCTTC. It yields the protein CASSFSGQGGLGYTF.